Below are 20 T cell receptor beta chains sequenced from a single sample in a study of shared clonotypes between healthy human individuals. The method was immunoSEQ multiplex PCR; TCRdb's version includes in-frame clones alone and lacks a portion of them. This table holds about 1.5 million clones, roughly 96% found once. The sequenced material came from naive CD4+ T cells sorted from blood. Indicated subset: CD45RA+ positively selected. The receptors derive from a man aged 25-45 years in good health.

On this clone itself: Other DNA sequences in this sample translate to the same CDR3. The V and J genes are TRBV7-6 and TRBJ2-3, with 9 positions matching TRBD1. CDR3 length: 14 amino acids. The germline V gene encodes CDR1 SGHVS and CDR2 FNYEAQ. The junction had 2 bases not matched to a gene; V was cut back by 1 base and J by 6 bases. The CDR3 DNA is TGTGCCAGCAGCTTAGGGACAGGGGCGGATACGCAGTATTTT. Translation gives CASSLGTGADTQYF.

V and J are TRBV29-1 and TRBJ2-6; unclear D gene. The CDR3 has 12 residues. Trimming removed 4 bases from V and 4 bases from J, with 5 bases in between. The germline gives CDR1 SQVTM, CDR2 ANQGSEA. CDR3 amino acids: CSVVGGANVLTF. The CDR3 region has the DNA TGCAGCGTTGTAGGGGGGGCCAACGTCCTGACTTTC.

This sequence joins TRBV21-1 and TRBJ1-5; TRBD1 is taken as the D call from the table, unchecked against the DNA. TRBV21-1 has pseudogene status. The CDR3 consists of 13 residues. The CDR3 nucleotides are TGTGCCAGCAGCAAGCGGACAGGTAAGCCCCAGCATTTT. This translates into CASSKRTGKPQHF.

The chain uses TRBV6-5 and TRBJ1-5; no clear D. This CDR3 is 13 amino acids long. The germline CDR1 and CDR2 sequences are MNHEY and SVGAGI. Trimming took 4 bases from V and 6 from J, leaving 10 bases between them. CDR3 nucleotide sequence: TGTGCCAGCAGTTTTCGGGATGCTCAGCCCCAGCATTTT. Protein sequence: CASSFRDAQPQHF.

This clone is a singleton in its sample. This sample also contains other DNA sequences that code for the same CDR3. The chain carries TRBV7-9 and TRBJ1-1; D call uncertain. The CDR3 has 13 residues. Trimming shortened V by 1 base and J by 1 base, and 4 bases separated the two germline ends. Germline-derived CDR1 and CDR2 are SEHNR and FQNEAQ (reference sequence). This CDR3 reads CASSLGRNTEAFF. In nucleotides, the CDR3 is TGTGCCAGCAGCTTAGGAAGGAACACTGAAGCTTTCTTT. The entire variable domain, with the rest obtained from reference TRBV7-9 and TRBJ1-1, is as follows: DTGVSQNPRHKITKRGQNVTFRCDPISEHNRLYWYRQTLGQGPEFLTYFQNEAQLEKSRLLSDRFSAERPKGSFSTLEIQRTEQGDSAMYLCASSLGRNTEAFFGQGTRLTVV.

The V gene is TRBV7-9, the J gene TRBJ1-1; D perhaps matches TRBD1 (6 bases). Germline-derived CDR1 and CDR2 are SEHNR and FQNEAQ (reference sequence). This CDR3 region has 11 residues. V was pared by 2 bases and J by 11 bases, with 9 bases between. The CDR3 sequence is CASSLLGAAFF. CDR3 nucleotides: TGTGCCAGCAGCTTACTGGGGGCGGCTTTCTTT.

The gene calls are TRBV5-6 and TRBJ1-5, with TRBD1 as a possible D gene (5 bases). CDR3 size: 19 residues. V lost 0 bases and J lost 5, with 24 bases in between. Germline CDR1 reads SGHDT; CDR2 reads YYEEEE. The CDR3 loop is CASSLERMVGHRPDQPQHF. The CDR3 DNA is TGTGCCAGCAGCTTGGAACGGATGGTAGGACACCGGCCCGATCAGCCCCAGCATTTT.

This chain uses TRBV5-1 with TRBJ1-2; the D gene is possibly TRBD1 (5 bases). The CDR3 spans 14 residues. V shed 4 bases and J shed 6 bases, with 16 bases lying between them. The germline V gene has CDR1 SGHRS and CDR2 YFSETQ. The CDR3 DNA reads TGCGCCAGCAGCCTAGGACACCCAGGCAATGGCTACACCTTC. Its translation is CASSLGHPGNGYTF. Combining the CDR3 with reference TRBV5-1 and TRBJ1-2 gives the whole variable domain KAGVTQTPRYLIKTRGQQVTLSCSPISGHRSVSWYQQTPGQGLQFLFEYFSETQRNKGNFPGRFSGRQFSNSRSEMNVSTLELGDSALYLCASSLGHPGNGYTFGSGTRLTVV.

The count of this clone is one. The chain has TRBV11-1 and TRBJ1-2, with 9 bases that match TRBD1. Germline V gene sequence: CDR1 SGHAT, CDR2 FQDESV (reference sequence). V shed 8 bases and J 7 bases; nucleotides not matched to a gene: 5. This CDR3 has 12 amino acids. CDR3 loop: CASSGTGLGYTF. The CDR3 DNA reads TGTGCCAGCTCCGGGACAGGGCTTGGCTACACCTTC.

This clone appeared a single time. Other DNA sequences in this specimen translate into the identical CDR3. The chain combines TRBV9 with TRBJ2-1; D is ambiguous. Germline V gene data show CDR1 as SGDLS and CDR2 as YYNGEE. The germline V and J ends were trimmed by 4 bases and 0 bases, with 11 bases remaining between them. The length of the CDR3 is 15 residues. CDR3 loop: CASSPSPSSYNEQFF. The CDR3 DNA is TGTGCCAGCAGCCCGAGCCCGAGCTCCTACAATGAGCAGTTCTTC. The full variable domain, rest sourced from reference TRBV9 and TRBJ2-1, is DSGVTQTPKHLITATGQRVTLRCSPRSGDLSVYWYQQSLDQGLQFLIQYYNGEERAKGNILERFSAQQFPDLHSELNLSSLELGDSALYFCASSPSPSSYNEQFFGPGTRLTVL.

As DNA, the CDR3 is TGTGCCACCTTCGACGGGCCTGGGGGCAATCAGCCCCAGCATTTT. This sequence encodes CATFDGPGGNQPQHF. This chain uses TRBV6-6 with TRBJ1-5, with D uncertain. The CDR3 has 15 amino acids. The germline V gene encodes CDR1 MNHNY and CDR2 SVGAGI (reference sequence). The V gene lost 10 bases and the J gene lost 2 bases, with 18 bases spanning the gap.

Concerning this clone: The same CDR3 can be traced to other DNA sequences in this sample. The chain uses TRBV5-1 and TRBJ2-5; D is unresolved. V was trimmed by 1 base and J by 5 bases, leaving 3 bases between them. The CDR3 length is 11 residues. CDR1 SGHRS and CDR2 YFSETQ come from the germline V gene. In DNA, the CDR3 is TGCGCCAGCAGCTTGTCTGAGACCCAGTACTTC. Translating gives CASSLSETQYF.

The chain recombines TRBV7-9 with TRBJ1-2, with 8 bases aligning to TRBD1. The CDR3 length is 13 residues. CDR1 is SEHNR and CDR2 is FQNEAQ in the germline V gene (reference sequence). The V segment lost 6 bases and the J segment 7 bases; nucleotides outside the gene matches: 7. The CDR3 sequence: CASRGQGRIGYTF. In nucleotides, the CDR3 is TGTGCCAGCAGAGGACAGGGTCGGATTGGCTACACCTTC.

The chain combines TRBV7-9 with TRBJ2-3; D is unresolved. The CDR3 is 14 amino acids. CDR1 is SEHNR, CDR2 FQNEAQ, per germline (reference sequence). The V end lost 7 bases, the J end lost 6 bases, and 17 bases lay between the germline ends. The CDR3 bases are TGTGCCAGCAACTCAGTTGGGAACTCGGATACGCAGTATTTT. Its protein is CASNSVGNSDTQYF. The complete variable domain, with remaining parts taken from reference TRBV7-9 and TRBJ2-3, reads DTGVSQNPRHKITKRGQNVTFRCDPISEHNRLYWYRQTLGQGPEFLTYFQNEAQLEKSRLLSDRFSAERPKGSFSTLEIQRTEQGDSAMYLCASNSVGNSDTQYFGPGTRLTVL.

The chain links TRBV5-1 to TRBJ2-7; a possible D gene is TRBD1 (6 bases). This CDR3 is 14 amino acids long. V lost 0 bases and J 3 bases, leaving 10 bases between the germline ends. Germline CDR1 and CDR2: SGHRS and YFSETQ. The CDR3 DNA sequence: TGCGCCAGCAGCTTGGAGGGGGTCAACTACGAGCAGTACTTC. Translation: CASSLEGVNYEQYF. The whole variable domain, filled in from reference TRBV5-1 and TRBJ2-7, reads KAGVTQTPRYLIKTRGQQVTLSCSPISGHRSVSWYQQTPGQGLQFLFEYFSETQRNKGNFPGRFSGRQFSNSRSEMNVSTLELGDSALYLCASSLEGVNYEQYFGPGTRLTVT.

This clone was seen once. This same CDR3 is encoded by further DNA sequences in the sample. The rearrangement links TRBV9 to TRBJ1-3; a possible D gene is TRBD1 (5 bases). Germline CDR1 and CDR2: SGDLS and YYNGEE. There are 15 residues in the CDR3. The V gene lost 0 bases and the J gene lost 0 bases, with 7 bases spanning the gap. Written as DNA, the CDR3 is TGTGCCAGCAGCGTAGGGGGGACCTCTGGAAACACCATATATTTT. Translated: CASSVGGTSGNTIYF. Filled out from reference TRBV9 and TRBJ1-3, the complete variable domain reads DSGVTQTPKHLITATGQRVTLRCSPRSGDLSVYWYQQSLDQGLQFLIQYYNGEERAKGNILERFSAQQFPDLHSELNLSSLELGDSALYFCASSVGGTSGNTIYFGEGSWLTVV.

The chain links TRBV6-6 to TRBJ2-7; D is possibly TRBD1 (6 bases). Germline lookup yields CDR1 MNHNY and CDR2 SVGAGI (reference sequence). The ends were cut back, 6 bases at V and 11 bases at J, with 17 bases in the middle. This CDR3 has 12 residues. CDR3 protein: CASSQGSDSEYF. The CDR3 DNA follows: TGTGCCAGCAGCCAGGGGTCGGACTCCGAGTACTTC.

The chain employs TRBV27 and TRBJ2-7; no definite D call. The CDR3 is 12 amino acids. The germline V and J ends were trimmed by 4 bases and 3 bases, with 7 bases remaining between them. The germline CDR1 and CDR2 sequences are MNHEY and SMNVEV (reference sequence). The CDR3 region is CASSSRGYEQYF. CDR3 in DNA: TGTGCCAGCAGTTCCCGAGGCTACGAGCAGTACTTC.

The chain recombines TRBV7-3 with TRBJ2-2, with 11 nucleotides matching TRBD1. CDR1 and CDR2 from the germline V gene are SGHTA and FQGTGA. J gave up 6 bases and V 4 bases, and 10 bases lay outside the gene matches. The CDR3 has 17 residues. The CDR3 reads CASSSQPGQGVAGELFF. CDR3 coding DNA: TGTGCCAGCAGCTCCCAGCCGGGACAGGGGGTAGCCGGGGAGCTGTTTTTT.

The CDR3 loop reads CAISEPLGTSDSTDTQYF. The CDR3 coding sequence is TGTGCCATCAGTGAGCCTCTGGGGACTAGCGATAGCACAGATACGCAGTATTTT. This chain connects TRBV10-3 to TRBJ2-3; TRBD2 aligns across 10 bases. Unmatched junction bases numbered 8, after V lost 2 bases and J lost 0 bases. Per germline, CDR1 ENHRY and CDR2 SYGVKD. The CDR3 runs 18 residues.